The rows below give T cell receptor beta chains drawn from one sample of a study of identical twins. TCRdb itself ran the 5' RACE reads through MiXCR, one entry per CDR3 protein. Of roughly 470,000 distinct CDR3 sequences listed, 14% are singletons. Separately, the same data were catalogued under a study of yellow fever vaccine responses in identical twins.

Sequencing was performed on CD4+ T cells sorted from blood. The receptors stem from a woman between 18 and 29 years old in good health. Both conserved end residues are part of each CDR3.

v_call	j_call	cdr3_aa
TRBV20-1	TRBJ1-5	CSARLTGGVGQPQHF
TRBV7-3	TRBJ2-6	CASTTSGGANVLTF
TRBV20-1	TRBJ1-5	CSARTGTEVGQPQHF
TRBV29-1	TRBJ2-5	CSVEKDRGETQYF
TRBV11-2	TRBJ2-7	CASSLGGGGFLASYEQYF
TRBV20-1	TRBJ2-1	CSASKGTDEQFF
TRBV29-1	TRBJ1-5	CSVSGGSGPDQPQHF
TRBV7-6	TRBJ1-1	CASSSWTGGFLNTEAFF
TRBV12-3/TRBV12-4	TRBJ2-1	CASSPFDEQFF
TRBV18	TRBJ2-7	CASSHGKSNEQYF
TRBV4-2	TRBJ2-7	CASSQDPGGLAGGPSYEQYF
TRBV25-1	TRBJ2-5	CASSEYRNAETQYF
TRBV20-1	TRBJ2-7	CSARDHLPPYEQYF
TRBV20-1	TRBJ2-7	CSASPKGGGYF
TRBV20-1	TRBJ2-3	CSAPGLAGVITQYF
TRBV5-1	TRBJ2-3	CASSAAGGPFGTDTQYF
TRBV27	TRBJ1-1	CASSLGGQGAGNTEAFF
TRBV30	TRBJ2-2	CAWTPPSGRGTGELFF
TRBV5-6	TRBJ2-7	CASSYDSRSEQYF
TRBV3-1	TRBJ2-7	CASSRGLAETGSTYEQYF
TRBV7-2	TRBJ2-3	CASSLGGLAGQDTQYF
TRBV24-1	TRBJ2-3	CATSDLGTSSTDTQYF
TRBV11-2	TRBJ2-3	CASRSLGDTQYF
TRBV6-5	TRBJ2-5	CASSYLPGGLLYF